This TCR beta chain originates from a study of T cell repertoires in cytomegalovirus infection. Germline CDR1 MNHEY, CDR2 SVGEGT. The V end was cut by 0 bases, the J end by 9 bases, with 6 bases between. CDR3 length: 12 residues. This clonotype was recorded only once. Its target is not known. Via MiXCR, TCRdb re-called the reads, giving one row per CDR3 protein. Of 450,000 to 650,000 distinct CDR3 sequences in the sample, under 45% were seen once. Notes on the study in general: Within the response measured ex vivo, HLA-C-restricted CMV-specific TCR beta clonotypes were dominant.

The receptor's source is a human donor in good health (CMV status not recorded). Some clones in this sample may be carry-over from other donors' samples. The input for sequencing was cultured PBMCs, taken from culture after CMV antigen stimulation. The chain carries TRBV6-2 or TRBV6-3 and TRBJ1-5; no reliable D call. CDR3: CASSYSVRPQHF. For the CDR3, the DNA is TGTGCCAGCAGTTACTCTGTCAGGCCCCAGCATTTT.